This T cell receptor beta chain was obtained from a study of T cell responses to AZD1222 COVID-19 vaccine (dated by TCRdb to the early 2020s). In terms of the full investigation: Because spike-specific TCR depth and breadth did not differ between the two schedules, AZD1222 recipients who got a second dose at roughly 4 weeks were pooled with those who got a second dose at roughly 12 weeks. Trial participants were enrolled by age into subgroups of 18-55, 56-69 and 70-plus years, and around 140, 26 and 57 TCR-sequenced participants, respectively, were included in these subgroups. A total of 230 to 250 trial participants underwent TCR sequencing, of whom around 200 received two doses of AZD1222 and some 25 received two doses of the MenACWY control vaccine.

What the study reported, not specific to this receptor: Conclusions about previously exposed vaccinees are limited, since just six AZD1222 recipients were seropositive for SARS-CoV-2 at baseline. Participants were mostly white British, with more females than males. The authors suggested clonal diversity may have been underestimated. Because no samples from the day 14 peak response were available, repertoires could be characterized only after the peak T cell response. The 56-69-year group was small, and its depth increase did not reach significance, likely because of low power. The vaccine-associated CD4 TCRs covered the entire spike protein, and the dominant responses fell in regions 160-218 and 743-854. A significant rise in spike-specific TCR breadth and depth was observed after two AZD1222 doses relative to day 0 and relative to MenACWY recipients. Reportedly, close to half of the unique spike-specific TCRs recognized epitopes lying outside the regions that are mutated in the B.1.351 and B.1.1.7 variants.

The time point label on this specimen signifies: baseline before first vaccination. Samples from vaccinated people were obtained from the UK trials COV001 and COV002, which included a single-blind randomized controlled phase 2/3 trial of AZD1222 (ChAdOx1 nCoV-19) in healthy adults. Trial participant PBMC samples were collected at day 0 and day 28 after the second dose for TCRbeta chain sequencing. On this clone: This receptor's antigen is unknown. The sample holds no much larger clone one base away, and base qualities are not on file.

Trimming at the junction amounts to 1 base on V and 4 bases on J, and the germline ends lie 10 bases apart. The germline V gene yields MGHRA for CDR1 and YSYEKL for CDR2. Reading from cysteine to phenylalanine, the CDR3 counts 14 amino acids. CDR3 DNA is the only sequence kept; it has 42 bases, read in frame from the first base. The CDR3 regions of human TCRbeta chains were analyzed by immunosequencing. The authors' pipeline ran thus. Repertoire TCRs were checked for matches against a reference library of SARS-CoV-2-specific TCRs that had been generated using the MIRA antigen-specificity platform. Breadth was defined as the fraction of unique TCRs that were SARS-CoV-2-associated, and depth was defined as the fraction of total T cells that were SARS-CoV-2-associated. Using the MIRA data, each spike-specific TCR was mapped to the spike region that the TCR reacts to and placed in a CD4 or CD8 class. Log10-transformed breadth and depth values were compared by one-way ANOVA with Sidak's multiple comparisons tests. Here the immuneACCESS table is served through TCRdb, limited to in-frame sequences with V and J called. Missing clones are a known gap in these copies; in checked studies unresolved V genes cover under half, and the rest lacks a known reason. V, J and clone size reflect that table, while D and trimming were determined from the DNA. The sample data list roughly 120,000 clones, and 87% of these were observed just once. The ten largest clones add up to around 7.5% of the sample.

Rearrangement joined TRBV4-1 to TRBJ1-2; the best D guess is TRBD1, with 5 bases matching. The receptor comes from an adult in good health. The material sequenced was peripheral blood, taken on day 0 of AZD1222 vaccination. The sequenced DNA is TGCGCCAGCAGCCAAGGTCAGCAGGGCTATGGCTACACCTTC. The resulting protein is CASSQGQQGYGYTF.